This TCR beta chain stems from a study of a mutant IDH1 vaccine in newly diagnosed glioma. Across the whole study: Following radiotherapy alone, or alongside temozolomide cycles, vaccination was started after an interval of 4-6 weeks. There were about 62% males and around 38% females among treated patients, whose mean age was about 44 years. Before enrollment, patients got radiotherapy alone, temozolomide alone, or mostly the combination. Visit V12 was at week 35; visit V13 was at week 47.

Details on this clone: The antigen remains unidentified.

Stated time point: week 47, end of study. Doses of 300 ug of mutant IDH1 20-mer peptide were given with topical imiquimod. The V end was cut by 5 bases, the J end by 0 bases, with 10 bases between. This CDR3 comprises 14 residues. The germline V gene has CDR1 LNHNV and CDR2 YYDKDF (reference sequence). TCRdb keeps only in-frame clones here, not all; method: immunoSEQ multiplex PCR. The table lists approximately 58,000 clones, roughly four fifths of them singletons. This sequence was found in a man aged 25 to 45 with glioma. Sample: PBMCs, taken from a glioma patient whose treatment included an IDH1 peptide vaccine. The rearrangement links TRBV15 to TRBJ1-1, with D possibly matching TRBD1 (5 bases). CDR3 loop: CATSPRGVNTEAFF. The CDR3 DNA is TGTGCCACCAGCCCCCGAGGGGTGAACACTGAAGCTTTCTTT.